The present T cell receptor beta chain was sequenced within a study of T cells in Graves' hyperthyroidism and ophthalmopathy. Whole-study findings and limits: Median prediction lead before ophthalmopathy onset was about 6.7 months with the model.

On this clonotype itself: Its specificity is not known.

V was pared by 0 bases and J by 5 bases, with 12 bases between. CDR3 length: 14 amino acids. The V gene's germline CDR1 is SGHNT and CDR2 YYREEE (reference sequence). Exclusion of a patient resulted from uncontrolled infection, other autoimmune disease, pregnancy or lactation. The PBMCs were taken from roughly 9.3 ml of fresh peripheral blood. Authors of the study amplified TCR beta CDR3 regions from RNA transcripts. Using the HTBI primer set, a first-round RT-PCR was run on the TCR CDR3. MiXCR, applied by TCRdb to the multiplex PCR reads, yields one record per CDR3 protein. The sample has about 210,000 distinct CDR3 sequences; around 17% are singletons.

The chain carries TRBV5-4 and TRBJ2-7, with D possibly matching TRBD1 (6 bases). The TCR comes from a middle-aged man with Graves' hyperthyroidism. The specimen was blood. The CDR3 is CASSLARGADEQYF. Written as DNA, the CDR3 is TGTGCCAGCAGCTTGGCCAGGGGAGCCGACGAGCAGTACTTC. Variable domain in full (rest from reference TRBV5-4 and TRBJ2-7): ETGVTQSPTHLIKTRGQQVTLRCSSQSGHNTVSWYQQALGQGPQFIFQYYREEENGRGNFPPRFSGLQFPNYSSELNVNALELDDSALYLCASSLARGADEQYFGPGTRLTVT.